This TCR beta chain was recovered during a study of early T cells in non-severe SARS-CoV-2 infection. TCRdb ran MiXCR on the 5' RACE reads and lists one entry per CDR3 protein. The sample has over 30,000 distinct CDR3 sequences; approximately 6% are singletons. This clonotype was picked up many times. The CDR3 spans 13 residues. V lost 5 bases and J lost 1, with 9 bases in between. Germline values: CDR1 SNHLY, CDR2 FYNNEI. The chain links TRBV2 to TRBJ2-7; the D gene is possibly TRBD1 (5 bases). Material: whole blood. The receptor comes from an adult who was a healthcare worker with PCR-confirmed SARS-CoV-2 infection or an uninfected control (not recorded which). The CDR3: CASSPDSSYEQYF. For the CDR3, the DNA is TGTGCCAGCAGTCCTGACAGTTCCTACGAGCAGTACTTC.